The rows below give T cell receptor beta chains drawn from one sample of a study of shared clonotypes between healthy human individuals. Clones were read by immunoSEQ multiplex PCR, and TCRdb kept only the in-frame ones, dropping some. Among roughly 2 million clones listed, roughly 94% were seen once. Material: naive CD4+ T cells sorted from blood. The receptors shown here come from a man younger than 30 in good health. Each CDR3 is given with its conserved first and last residue. The D gene is left open where the match is weak. Only part of the rows carry a size: once, few, many, or a class if the clone is expanded.

clone_size: .; cdr3_length: 15; v_call: TRBV28; j_call: TRBJ2-7; d_call: TRBD1; cdr3_nt: TGTGCCAGCAGTTTGGTCCTGGGACAGGGTAAGGGATGGTACTTC; cdr3_aa: CASSLVLGQGKGWYF
clone_size: .; cdr3_length: 15; v_call: TRBV27; j_call: TRBJ1-4; d_call: .; cdr3_nt: TGTGCCAGCAGTTTATGGGGACCCACTAATGAAAAACTGTTTTTT; cdr3_aa: CASSLWGPTNEKLFF
clone_size: .; cdr3_length: 15; v_call: TRBV15; j_call: TRBJ1-4; d_call: TRBD1; cdr3_nt: TGTGCCACCAGCAGGGGGGGACAGCTTAATGAAAAACTGTTTTTT; cdr3_aa: CATSRGGQLNEKLFF
clone_size: .; cdr3_length: 15; v_call: TRBV6-6; j_call: TRBJ2-7; d_call: .; cdr3_nt: TGTGCCAGCAGTACCAGGCTGGCAGGGAAAGGCGAGCAGTACTTC; cdr3_aa: CASSTRLAGKGEQYF
clone_size: .; cdr3_length: 15; v_call: TRBV18; j_call: TRBJ1-2; d_call: .; cdr3_nt: TGTGCCAGCTCACCACCGATCCCCCCACAGGGTGGCTACACCTTC; cdr3_aa: CASSPPIPPQGGYTF
clone_size: .; cdr3_length: 15; v_call: TRBV23-1; j_call: TRBJ2-5; d_call: TRBD2; cdr3_nt: TGCGCCAGCAGTCACCCCCGGGGGGGCCCCCCAGCCCAGTACTTC; cdr3_aa: CASSHPRGGPPAQYF
clone_size: .; cdr3_length: 12; v_call: TRBV30; j_call: TRBJ2-7; d_call: .; cdr3_nt: TGTGCCTGGAGTGCCAGGGGCTACGAGCAGTACTTC; cdr3_aa: CAWSARGYEQYF
clone_size: .; cdr3_length: 13; v_call: TRBV7-9; j_call: TRBJ2-7; d_call: .; cdr3_nt: TGTGCCAGCAGCTTAGCGGGGGCGGGCGAGCAGTACTTC; cdr3_aa: CASSLAGAGEQYF
clone_size: .; cdr3_length: 15; v_call: TRBV7-2; j_call: TRBJ1-5; d_call: .; cdr3_nt: TGTGCCAGCAGCTTAGGAATCATAGGCAATCAGCCCCAGCATTTT; cdr3_aa: CASSLGIIGNQPQHF
clone_size: .; cdr3_length: 14; v_call: TRBV28; j_call: TRBJ2-2; d_call: TRBD1; cdr3_nt: TGTGCCAGCAGCCCAGGGGGCCGCACCGGGGAGCTGTTTTTT; cdr3_aa: CASSPGGRTGELFF
clone_size: .; cdr3_length: 14; v_call: TRBV18; j_call: TRBJ2-7; d_call: TRBD2; cdr3_nt: TGTGCCAGCTCGGTTAGCGGGACCCAATCCGAGCAGTACTTC; cdr3_aa: CASSVSGTQSEQYF
clone_size: .; cdr3_length: 14; v_call: TRBV28; j_call: TRBJ2-5; d_call: TRBD1; cdr3_nt: TGTGCCAGCAGTTCGGGACAGAGCCAAGAGACCCAGTACTTC; cdr3_aa: CASSSGQSQETQYF
clone_size: .; cdr3_length: 13; v_call: TRBV30; j_call: TRBJ2-5; d_call: .; cdr3_nt: TGTGCCTGGAAACCGGGGATCCAAGAGACCCAGTACTTC; cdr3_aa: CAWKPGIQETQYF
clone_size: .; cdr3_length: 15; v_call: TRBV5-1; j_call: TRBJ1-2; d_call: TRBD1; cdr3_nt: TGCGCCAGCAGCGCAAAACAGGGGAGTAACTATGGCTACACCTTC; cdr3_aa: CASSAKQGSNYGYTF
clone_size: few; cdr3_length: 12; v_call: TRBV19; j_call: TRBJ2-7; d_call: .; cdr3_nt: TGTGCCAGTAGTAGCTCGACCTACGAGCAGTACTTC; cdr3_aa: CASSSSTYEQYF
clone_size: .; cdr3_length: 18; v_call: TRBV5-1; j_call: TRBJ2-7; d_call: .; cdr3_nt: TGCGCCAGCAGCTCCGAATACCCCCCTGCGACAGGCGGCGTCGAGCAGTACTTC; cdr3_aa: CASSSEYPPATGGVEQYF
clone_size: .; cdr3_length: 16; v_call: TRBV2; j_call: TRBJ2-2; d_call: TRBD2; cdr3_nt: TGTGCCAGCAGTGAAGCTAGCGGGACCTACACCGGGGAGCTGTTTTTT; cdr3_aa: CASSEASGTYTGELFF
clone_size: .; cdr3_length: 15; v_call: TRBV30; j_call: TRBJ1-5; d_call: TRBD1; cdr3_nt: TGTGCCTGGAGTCGGGGACAGGGGGTCGGTCAGCCCCAGCATTTT; cdr3_aa: CAWSRGQGVGQPQHF
clone_size: .; cdr3_length: 14; v_call: TRBV25-1; j_call: TRBJ1-5; d_call: TRBD1; cdr3_nt: TGTGCCAGCCCCTGCGGCAGGGGGTATCAGCCCCAGCATTTT; cdr3_aa: CASPCGRGYQPQHF
clone_size: .; cdr3_length: 15; v_call: TRBV9; j_call: TRBJ2-5; d_call: TRBD2; cdr3_nt: TGTGCCAGCAGCGTGGGACTAGCGGGGTACGGGACCCAGTACTTC; cdr3_aa: CASSVGLAGYGTQYF
clone_size: .; cdr3_length: 19; v_call: TRBV7-7; j_call: TRBJ1-1; d_call: .; cdr3_nt: TGTGCTAGCAGCTCAAATTGGAATGACAAACCGGTGTCCGACACTGAAGCTTTCTTT; cdr3_aa: CASSSNWNDKPVSDTEAFF
clone_size: once; cdr3_length: 13; v_call: TRBV5-1; j_call: TRBJ1-5; d_call: .; cdr3_nt: TGCGCCAGCAGCTTGGAGGGACGGGGGCCCCAGCATTTT; cdr3_aa: CASSLEGRGPQHF
clone_size: .; cdr3_length: 12; v_call: TRBV2; j_call: TRBJ2-3; d_call: .; cdr3_nt: TGTGCCAGCAACCCCGGGGGAGATACGCAGTATTTT; cdr3_aa: CASNPGGDTQYF
clone_size: .; cdr3_length: 16; v_call: TRBV13; j_call: TRBJ2-1; d_call: TRBD1; cdr3_nt: TGTGCCAGCAGCGCCGTTTGGCGGTCAGGGGGCAATGAGCAGTTCTTC; cdr3_aa: CASSAVWRSGGNEQFF
clone_size: .; cdr3_length: 16; v_call: TRBV6-5; j_call: TRBJ2-3; d_call: TRBD2; cdr3_nt: TGTGCCAGCAGTTACTCGTTCAGCGGGAGTTTGGATACGCAGTATTTT; cdr3_aa: CASSYSFSGSLDTQYF
clone_size: .; cdr3_length: 12; v_call: TRBV7-2; j_call: TRBJ2-3; d_call: .; cdr3_nt: TGTGCCAGCAGCCAAACAACGGGTACGCAGTATTTT; cdr3_aa: CASSQTTGTQYF
clone_size: .; cdr3_length: 17; v_call: TRBV21-1; j_call: TRBJ2-3; d_call: .; cdr3_nt: TGTGCCAGCAGCGAAGAACCGACAGGGGGCATAACAGATACGCAGTATTTT; cdr3_aa: CASSEEPTGGITDTQYF
clone_size: .; cdr3_length: 15; v_call: TRBV5-1; j_call: TRBJ2-6; d_call: .; cdr3_nt: TGCGCCAGCAGCTTGGTGGAATCTGGGGCCAACGTCCTGACTTTC; cdr3_aa: CASSLVESGANVLTF
clone_size: few; cdr3_length: 14; v_call: TRBV6-5; j_call: TRBJ2-7; d_call: .; cdr3_nt: TGTGCCAGCCAGGGCACTGGGAGTACCTACGAGCAGTACTTC; cdr3_aa: CASQGTGSTYEQYF
clone_size: .; cdr3_length: 16; v_call: TRBV5-1; j_call: TRBJ2-1; d_call: .; cdr3_nt: TGCGCCAGCAGCTCCAGTAGCGGCAGCTCCTACAATGAGCAGTTCTTC; cdr3_aa: CASSSSSGSSYNEQFF
clone_size: .; cdr3_length: 15; v_call: TRBV5-6; j_call: TRBJ1-1; d_call: .; cdr3_nt: TGTGCCAGCAGCTTGGCATCGGCGGCGGACACTGAAGCTTTCTTT; cdr3_aa: CASSLASAADTEAFF
clone_size: .; cdr3_length: 15; v_call: TRBV7-2; j_call: TRBJ1-3; d_call: TRBD1; cdr3_nt: TGTGCCAGCAGCTCGGGACAGGGCCCTGGAAACACCATATATTTT; cdr3_aa: CASSSGQGPGNTIYF
clone_size: .; cdr3_length: 13; v_call: TRBV30; j_call: TRBJ2-5; d_call: .; cdr3_nt: TGTGCCTGGAGTGTAAGCGCTCAAGAGACCCAGTACTTC; cdr3_aa: CAWSVSAQETQYF
clone_size: .; cdr3_length: 14; v_call: TRBV11-2; j_call: TRBJ2-2; d_call: TRBD2; cdr3_nt: TGTGCCAGCACCTTAGCGGGAGGAACCGGGGAGCTGTTTTTT; cdr3_aa: CASTLAGGTGELFF
clone_size: .; cdr3_length: 15; v_call: TRBV29-1; j_call: TRBJ2-3; d_call: .; cdr3_nt: TGCAGCGTGGGGGGACTTCTCAATCCCACAGATACGCAGTATTTT; cdr3_aa: CSVGGLLNPTDTQYF
clone_size: .; cdr3_length: 16; v_call: TRBV9; j_call: TRBJ1-1; d_call: TRBD1; cdr3_nt: TGTGCCAGCAGCGTAGGGGGGACAGGGCAACACACTGAAGCTTTCTTT; cdr3_aa: CASSVGGTGQHTEAFF
clone_size: .; cdr3_length: 15; v_call: TRBV5-4; j_call: TRBJ2-2; d_call: .; cdr3_nt: TGTGCCAGCAGTTTGGGGGAGAGCAACACCGGGGAGCTGTTTTTT; cdr3_aa: CASSLGESNTGELFF
clone_size: once; cdr3_length: 14; v_call: TRBV5-6; j_call: TRBJ2-5; d_call: .; cdr3_nt: TGTGCCAGCAGCAATAGACGGGGTACAGAGACCCAGTACTTC; cdr3_aa: CASSNRRGTETQYF
clone_size: .; cdr3_length: 13; v_call: TRBV5-1; j_call: TRBJ2-2; d_call: .; cdr3_nt: TGCGCCAGCAGCTTCTGGAACACCGGGGAGCTGTTTTTT; cdr3_aa: CASSFWNTGELFF
clone_size: .; cdr3_length: 16; v_call: TRBV4-3; j_call: TRBJ2-3; d_call: .; cdr3_nt: TGCGCCAGCAGCGATGGGGGCGGGCCGGCCCAAGATACGCAGTATTTT; cdr3_aa: CASSDGGGPAQDTQYF
clone_size: .; cdr3_length: 12; v_call: TRBV9; j_call: TRBJ2-3; d_call: .; cdr3_nt: TGTGCCAGCAGCGTAGCCACAGATACGCAGTATTTT; cdr3_aa: CASSVATDTQYF
clone_size: .; cdr3_length: 13; v_call: TRBV6-5; j_call: TRBJ2-7; d_call: .; cdr3_nt: TGTGCCAGCACCCGGACTAACTCCTACGAGCAGTACTTC; cdr3_aa: CASTRTNSYEQYF
clone_size: .; cdr3_length: 15; v_call: TRBV11-2; j_call: TRBJ2-1; d_call: TRBD1; cdr3_nt: TGTGCCAGCAGCCCCGGGACAGGGGGCCTCAATGAGCAGTTCTTC; cdr3_aa: CASSPGTGGLNEQFF
clone_size: .; cdr3_length: 20; v_call: TRBV2; j_call: TRBJ1-5; d_call: .; cdr3_nt: TGTGCCAGCAGTGAATTGAGGTGGGGGTTCATGCGGCCGTATGATCAGCCCCAGCATTTT; cdr3_aa: CASSELRWGFMRPYDQPQHF
clone_size: .; cdr3_length: 14; v_call: TRBV28; j_call: TRBJ2-7; d_call: .; cdr3_nt: TGTGCCAGCAGTGCCACGGGGATCTCCTACGAGCAGTACTTC; cdr3_aa: CASSATGISYEQYF
clone_size: .; cdr3_length: 16; v_call: TRBV4-1; j_call: TRBJ2-5; d_call: TRBD2; cdr3_nt: TGCGCCAGCAGCCAAAGAGGGCTAGCGGGGTCGGAGACCCAGTACTTC; cdr3_aa: CASSQRGLAGSETQYF
clone_size: few; cdr3_length: 18; v_call: TRBV5-1; j_call: TRBJ2-3; d_call: TRBD2; cdr3_nt: TGCGCCAGCAGCCCGGGACTAGCGGGAGGCTCTTCGACAGATACGCAGTATTTT; cdr3_aa: CASSPGLAGGSSTDTQYF
clone_size: .; cdr3_length: 16; v_call: TRBV6-1; j_call: TRBJ2-2; d_call: .; cdr3_nt: TGTGCCAGCAGTGAAGGCGGTTTAGGTCACCGCGGGGAGCTGTTTTTT; cdr3_aa: CASSEGGLGHRGELFF
clone_size: once; cdr3_length: 13; v_call: TRBV9; j_call: TRBJ1-2; d_call: .; cdr3_nt: TGTGCCAGCAGCGTAGGATCCAACTATGGCTACACCTTC; cdr3_aa: CASSVGSNYGYTF
clone_size: .; cdr3_length: 13; v_call: TRBV4-3; j_call: TRBJ2-7; d_call: .; cdr3_nt: TGCGCCAGCAGCCTGAGCTCTAACTACGAGCAGTACTTC; cdr3_aa: CASSLSSNYEQYF
clone_size: many; cdr3_length: 14; v_call: TRBV27; j_call: TRBJ1-1; d_call: .; cdr3_nt: TGTGCCAGCAGTGTGAGCTGGGGGAACACTGAAGCTTTCTTT; cdr3_aa: CASSVSWGNTEAFF